The 16 T cell receptor beta chains given below trace back to one sample, sequenced in a study of blood T cell repertoires in COVID-19. Profiled with immunoSEQ multiplex PCR; TCRdb holds only in-frame clones, not every one. The sample lists about 240,000 clones, roughly 90% seen once, with just under 9% in the top ten. Sequencing was carried out using PBMCs or T cells enriched from blood (not recorded which). The source is a man aged 35 to 55 who had recovered from COVID-19.

The chain combines TRBV6-1 with TRBJ2-7; D not certain. The CDR3 runs 13 residues. The germline CDR1 and CDR2 sequences are MNHNS and SASEGT. Trimming took off 3 bases at V and 3 bases at J, with 9 bases between the two ends. Written as DNA, the CDR3 is TGTGCCAGCAGTGATGACTTCCTCTACGAGCAGTACTTC. It yields the protein CASSDDFLYEQYF.

V gene TRBV3-1 (or the pseudogene TRBV3-2) combines with J gene TRBJ2-7; 7 nucleotides match TRBD1. Germline values: CDR1 LGHDT, CDR2 YNNKEL (reference sequence). The CDR3 extends over 16 amino acids. The V and J ends lost 1 base and 4 bases, in that order; junction bases with no gene match: 10. The CDR3 region has the DNA TGTGCCAGCAGCCAAGTGCTGACAGGGATCAGGTACGAGCAGTACTTC. Amino acids: CASSQVLTGIRYEQYF.

This chain connects TRBV28 to TRBJ1-1; a weak D match, TRBD1 (5 bases). This CDR3 spans 13 amino acids. Trimming pared 8 bases from V and 2 bases from J, leaving 12 bases between. Germline loops: CDR1 MDHEN, CDR2 SYDVKM. CDR3 sequence: CASYARVNTEAFF. The CDR3 DNA follows: TGTGCCAGCTACGCCAGGGTTAACACTGAAGCTTTCTTT.

The chain joins TRBV9 to TRBJ2-1, with 7 bases that match TRBD1. Germline V gives CDR1 SGDLS, CDR2 YYNGEE. The CDR3 consists of 15 residues. J was trimmed by 5 bases and V by 1 base; bases with no gene match: 6. Written as DNA, the CDR3 is TGTGCCAGCAGCGTATTCGGACAGGCTAACAATGAGCAGTTCTTC. It specifies CASSVFGQANNEQFF.

V gene TRBV20-1 combines with J gene TRBJ2-5; D is possibly TRBD2 (6 bases). CDR1 is DFQATT, CDR2 SNEGSKA, per germline (reference sequence). Deletions cut 3 bases from V and 4 bases from J, with 24 bases between. The CDR3 length is 17 residues. As DNA, the CDR3 is TGCAGTGCTAGTCTCTTGTCCGATTTCGGGGGAACAGAGACCCAGTACTTC. Translating it yields CSASLLSDFGGTETQYF.

This chain connects TRBV18 to TRBJ2-7, with D possibly TRBD2 on 6 matching bases. The V gene's germline CDR1 is KGHSH and CDR2 LQKENI. This CDR3 has 16 amino acids. V lost 3 bases, J lost 0 bases, and 15 bases lay in between. The CDR3 DNA follows: TGTGCCAGCTCACCGAACGGGGGAAGAGGCTCCTACGAGCAGTACTTC. Translating it yields CASSPNGGRGSYEQYF.

The gene calls are TRBV15 and TRBJ2-7; 8 positions agree with TRBD2. Trimming removed 0 bases from V and 5 bases from J; junction bases left unmatched: 6. The CDR3 contains 15 residues. Germline CDR1 LNHNV, CDR2 YYDKDF (reference sequence). CDR3 sequence: CATSRDISGTNEQYF. CDR3 nucleotides: TGTGCCACCAGCAGAGACATTAGCGGGACCAACGAGCAGTACTTC.

This clone was observed once. The chain carries TRBV4-3 and TRBJ2-1, with TRBD2 identical over 8 bases. This CDR3 has 16 residues. Germline values: CDR1 LGHNA, CDR2 YSLEER. Trimming removed 2 bases from V and 2 bases from J; junction bases left unmatched: 5. CDR3 sequence (DNA): TGCGCCAGCAGCCAACAAAGCGGGGGTCCCTACAATGAGCAGTTCTTC. This translates into CASSQQSGGPYNEQFF.

The rearrangement joins TRBV6-6 to TRBJ2-7, with a tentative D call TRBD1 (6 bases). CDR3 length equals 16 residues. Germline V lookup: CDR1 MNHNY, CDR2 SVGAGI (reference sequence). The V gene lost 6 bases and the J gene lost 3 bases, with 21 bases spanning the gap. The CDR3, as DNA: TGTGCCAGCAGCTACAAGAACACCGGGACACTCTACGAGCAGTACTTC. It yields the protein CASSYKNTGTLYEQYF.

This chain's CDR3 is CASRTSGDYTGELFF. The DNA for the CDR3 is TGCGCCAGCAGGACTAGCGGGGACTACACCGGGGAGCTGTTTTTT. The gene calls are TRBV5-1 and TRBJ2-2; 11 bases are a match to TRBD2. The length of the CDR3 is 15 residues. J gave up 3 bases and V 5 bases, and 3 bases lay outside the gene matches. Germline loops: CDR1 SGHRS, CDR2 YFSETQ.

CDR3 in amino acids: CASSSQREGTQTQYF. Here the CDR3 DNA reads TGTGCCAGCAGTTCCCAGCGGGAGGGCACCCAGACCCAGTACTTC. This sequence joins TRBV28 and TRBJ2-5, with 10 nucleotides matching TRBD2. The CDR3 loop spans 15 amino acids. Germline V gene data show CDR1 as MDHEN and CDR2 as SYDVKM. Trimming at V came to 4 bases and at J to 6 bases, leaving 8 bases not matched to a gene.

This clone has a count of ten or more. The chain couples TRBV18 to TRBJ1-1; D unclear. The CDR3 has 13 amino acids. V lost 4 bases and J 1 base, leaving 7 bases between the germline ends. From germline, CDR1 is KGHSH and CDR2 LQKENI. The CDR3: CASSQGANTEAFF. The CDR3 region has the DNA TGTGCCAGCTCACAGGGAGCGAACACTGAAGCTTTCTTT.

The chain uses TRBV11-2 and TRBJ1-1, with a possible D match to TRBD1 (6 bases). Trimming removed 6 bases from V and 6 bases from J, with 23 bases in between. The CDR3 has 16 amino acids. Germline V gives CDR1 SGHAT, CDR2 FQNNGV. The CDR3 DNA reads TGTGCCAGCAGACAGATACAGGGATCCAACAAGGCTGAAGCTTTCTTT. It encodes CASRQIQGSNKAEAFF.

The chain uses TRBV28 and TRBJ2-2; TRBD2 might be the D (6 bases). CDR3 length: 17 amino acids. CDR1 and CDR2 from the germline V gene are MDHEN and SYDVKM. V gave up 3 bases and J gave up 0 bases, with 14 bases separating them. The CDR3 DNA sequence: TGTGCCAGCAGTTTTTTGTCGGGAGTCGCGAACACCGGGGAGCTGTTTTTT. The encoded protein is CASSFLSGVANTGELFF.

This chain connects TRBV2 to TRBJ1-1; perhaps TRBD1 as D (5 bases). The CDR3 has 15 residues. The V end was cut by 6 bases, the J end by 5 bases, with 19 bases between. The germline V gene has CDR1 SNHLY and CDR2 FYNNEI. The CDR3 region has the DNA TGTGCCAGCAGGGACGGGGGTGCGGGGTGGACTGAAGCTTTCTTT. Translation: CASRDGGAGWTEAFF.

The V call is TRBV4-1, the J call TRBJ2-3, with TRBD1 matching 9 bases. With 1 base clipped from V and 2 bases from J, the junction kept 22 bases outside the gene matches. The CDR3 has 22 residues. Germline V gene data show CDR1 as MGHRA and CDR2 as YSYEKL. The CDR3 here is CASSQGSGTGSLGAEYTDTQYF. CDR3 sequence (DNA): TGCGCCAGCAGCCAAGGATCCGGGACAGGGAGTCTCGGCGCTGAATACACAGATACGCAGTATTTT.